This note documents a single T cell receptor beta chain sequence. It was with 60 Vbeta and 13 Jbeta primers that the PCR ran. The method was immunoSEQ multiplex PCR; TCRdb's version includes in-frame clones alone and lacks a portion of them. The sample lists roughly 170,000 clones, around 80% occurring once. This sample is drawn from a study of cytomegalovirus exposure and HLA in healthy donors. Germline CDR1 SGDLS, CDR2 YYNGEE. This CDR3 has 12 amino acids. V lost 2 bases and J 8 bases, leaving 10 bases between the germline ends. The sequenced sample consisted of PBMCs. The clonotype originates from a woman aged 25 to 39 in good health and CMV-seropositive. V usage is TRBV9 and J usage is TRBJ1-2; D gene unclear. CDR3 sequence (DNA): TGTGCCAGCAGCGTCGACCGACTGGGCTACACCTTC. It specifies CASSVDRLGYTF.